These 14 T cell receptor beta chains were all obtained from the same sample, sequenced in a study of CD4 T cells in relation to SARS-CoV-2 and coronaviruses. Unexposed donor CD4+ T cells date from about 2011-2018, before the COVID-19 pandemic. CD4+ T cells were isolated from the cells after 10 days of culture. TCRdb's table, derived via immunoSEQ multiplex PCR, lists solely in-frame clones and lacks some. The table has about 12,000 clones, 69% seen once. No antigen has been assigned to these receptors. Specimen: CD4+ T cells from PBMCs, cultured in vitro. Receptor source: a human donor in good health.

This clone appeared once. The CDR3 DNA follows: TGTGCCAGCTCACGGGACGGTCCACCGTCCTACACCTTC. It yields the protein CASSRDGPPSYTF. The chain employs TRBV18 and TRBJ1-2; D might be TRBD1 (5 bases). V was trimmed by 4 bases and J by 10 bases, leaving 16 bases between them. The CDR3 loop spans 13 amino acids. Germline V CDR1 and CDR2: KGHSH, LQKENI.

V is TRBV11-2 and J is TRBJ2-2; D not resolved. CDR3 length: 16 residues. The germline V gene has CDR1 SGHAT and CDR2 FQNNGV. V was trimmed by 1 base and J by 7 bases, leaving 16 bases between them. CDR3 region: CASSLGGAGSGGELFF. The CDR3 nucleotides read TGTGCCAGCAGCTTAGGAGGTGCAGGTTCAGGCGGGGAGCTGTTTTTT. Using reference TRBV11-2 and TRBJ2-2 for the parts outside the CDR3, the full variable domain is EAGVAQSPRYKIIEKRQSVAFWCNPISGHATLYWYQQILGQGPKLLIQFQNNGVVDDSQLPKDRFSAERLKGVDSTLKIQPAKLEDSAVYLCASSLGGAGSGGELFFGEGSRLTVL.

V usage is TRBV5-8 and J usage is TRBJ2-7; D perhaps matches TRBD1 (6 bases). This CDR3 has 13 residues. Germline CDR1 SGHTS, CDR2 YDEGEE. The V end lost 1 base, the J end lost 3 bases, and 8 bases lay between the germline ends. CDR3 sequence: CASSLTRGYEQYF. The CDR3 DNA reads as TGTGCCAGCAGCTTGACCAGGGGCTACGAGCAGTACTTC.

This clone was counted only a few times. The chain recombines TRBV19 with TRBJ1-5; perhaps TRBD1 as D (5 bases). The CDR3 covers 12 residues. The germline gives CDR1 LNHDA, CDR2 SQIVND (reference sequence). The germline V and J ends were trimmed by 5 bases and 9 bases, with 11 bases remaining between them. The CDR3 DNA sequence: TGTGCCAGTAGTCCCACGGGGCGGCCCCAGCATTTT. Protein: CASSPTGRPQHF. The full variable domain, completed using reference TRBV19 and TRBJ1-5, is DGGITQSPKYLFRKEGQNVTLSCEQNLNHDAMYWYRQDPGQGLRLIYYSQIVNDFQKGDIAEGYSVSREKKESFPLTVTSAQKNPTAFYLCASSPTGRPQHFGDGTRLSIL.

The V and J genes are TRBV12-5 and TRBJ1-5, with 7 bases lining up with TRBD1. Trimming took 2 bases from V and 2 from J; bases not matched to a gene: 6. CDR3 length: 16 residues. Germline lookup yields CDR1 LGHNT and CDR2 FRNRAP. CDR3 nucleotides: TGTGCTAGTGGTTTGTCGGGACAGTCTCGCAATCAGCCCCAGCATTTT. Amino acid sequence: CASGLSGQSRNQPQHF.

This CDR3 reads CAWTVGPIYGYTF. CDR3 DNA: TGTGCCTGGACGGTGGGACCGATCTATGGCTACACCTTC. The chain has TRBV30 and TRBJ1-2, with D perhaps TRBD1 (5 bases). This CDR3 region has 13 residues. Trimming cost V 4 bases and J 4 bases, with 13 bases left between them. The germline V gene has CDR1 GTSNPN and CDR2 SVGIG (reference sequence). The full variable domain, completed using reference TRBV30 and TRBJ1-2, is SQTIHQWPATLVQPVGSPLSLECTVEGTSNPNLYWYRQAAGRGLQLLFYSVGIGQISSEVPQNLSASRPQDRQFILSSKKLLLSDSGFYLCAWTVGPIYGYTFGSGTRLTVV.

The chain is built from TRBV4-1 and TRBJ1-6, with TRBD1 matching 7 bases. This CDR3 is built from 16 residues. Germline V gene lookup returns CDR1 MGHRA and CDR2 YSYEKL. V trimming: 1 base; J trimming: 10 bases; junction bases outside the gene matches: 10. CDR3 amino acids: CASSQVETGLGSPLHF. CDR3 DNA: TGCGCCAGCAGCCAAGTAGAGACAGGGCTTGGATCACCCCTCCACTTT.

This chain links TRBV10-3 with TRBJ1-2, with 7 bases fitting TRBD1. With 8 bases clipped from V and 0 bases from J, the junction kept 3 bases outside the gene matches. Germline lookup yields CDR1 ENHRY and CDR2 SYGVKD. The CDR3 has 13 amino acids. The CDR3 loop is CAIGQGANYGYTF. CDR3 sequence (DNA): TGTGCCATCGGGCAGGGGGCTAACTATGGCTACACCTTC.

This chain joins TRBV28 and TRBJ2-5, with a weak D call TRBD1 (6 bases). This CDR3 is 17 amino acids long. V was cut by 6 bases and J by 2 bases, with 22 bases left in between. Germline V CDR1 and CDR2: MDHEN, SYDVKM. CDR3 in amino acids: CASSSQVGQLGQETQYF. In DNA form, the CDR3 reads TGTGCCAGCAGCAGCCAGGTCGGACAGCTGGGACAAGAGACCCAGTACTTC.

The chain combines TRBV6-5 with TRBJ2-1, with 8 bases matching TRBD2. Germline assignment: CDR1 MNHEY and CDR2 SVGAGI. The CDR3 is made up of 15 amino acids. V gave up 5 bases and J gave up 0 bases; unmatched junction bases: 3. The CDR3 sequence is CASSPGGGSYNEQFF. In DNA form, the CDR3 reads TGTGCCAGCAGTCCGGGGGGGGGCTCCTACAATGAGCAGTTCTTC.

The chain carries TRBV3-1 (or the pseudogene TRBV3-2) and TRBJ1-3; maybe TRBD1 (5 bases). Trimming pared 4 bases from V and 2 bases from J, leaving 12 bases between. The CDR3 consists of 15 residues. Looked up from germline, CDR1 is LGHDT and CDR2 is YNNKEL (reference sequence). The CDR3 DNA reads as TGTGCCAGCAGCCTTTACAGGACCACTGGAAACACCATATATTTT. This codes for CASSLYRTTGNTIYF.

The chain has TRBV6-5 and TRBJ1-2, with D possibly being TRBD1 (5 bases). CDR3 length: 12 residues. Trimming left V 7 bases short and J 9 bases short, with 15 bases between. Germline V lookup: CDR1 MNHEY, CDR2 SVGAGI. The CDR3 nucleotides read TGTGCCAGCAAGGGTGCCAGGACAAGCTACACCTTC. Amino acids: CASKGARTSYTF.

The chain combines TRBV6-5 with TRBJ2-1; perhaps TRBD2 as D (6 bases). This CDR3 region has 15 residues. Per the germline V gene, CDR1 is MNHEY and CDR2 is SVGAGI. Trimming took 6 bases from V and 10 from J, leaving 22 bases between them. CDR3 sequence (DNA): TGTGCCAGCAGCCTTCCCGGGACTCCGTTTTGGGAGCAGTTCTTC. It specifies CASSLPGTPFWEQFF.

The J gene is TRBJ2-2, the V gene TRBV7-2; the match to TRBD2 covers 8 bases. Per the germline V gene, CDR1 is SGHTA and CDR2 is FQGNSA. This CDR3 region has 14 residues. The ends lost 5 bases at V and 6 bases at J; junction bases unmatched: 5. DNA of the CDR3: TGTGCCAGCAGCCCAGGACTAGCTTCCGGGGAGCTGTTTTTT. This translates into CASSPGLASGELFF.